This T cell receptor beta chain was identified during a study of cytomegalovirus exposure and HLA in healthy donors. Study at large: A preliminary data release comprised roughly 80 million unique TCRs obtained from HLA-typed donors.

Study outcomes and limitations: Researchers catalogued 150 or so TCR beta chains as cytomegalovirus-associated.

Amplification used 60 Vbeta primers and 13 Jbeta primers. Generated by immunoSEQ multiplex PCR, the TCRdb table keeps only in-frame clones and is missing some. Altogether about 77,000 clones are present, about 73% being singletons, with the ten largest covering less than 4.5%. Losses at the gene ends were 2 bases for V and 4 bases for J; bases not matched to a gene: 7. The CDR3 extends over 16 amino acids. Germline CDR1 reads ENHRY; CDR2 reads SYGVKD. Concerning this clone: Its antigen remains unidentified.

Material: PBMCs. This receptor was identified in a middle-aged man in good health and CMV-seronegative. The rearrangement links TRBV10-3 to TRBJ2-3, with TRBD2 matching over 9 bases. In nucleotides, the CDR3 is TGTGCCATCAGTGAGCTAGCGGGATCAGGGCCAGATACGCAGTATTTT. It specifies CAISELAGSGPDTQYF.